The clone carrying this T cell receptor beta chain was counted only a few times. Its antigen remains unknown. These data are taken from a study of metastatic and nonmetastatic thyroid tumors. About the study: The authors compared repertoires across blood and tumor or nodule tissue from malignant and benign thyroid patients.

Per the original data handling: For papillary thyroid cancer, a distant-metastasis classifier was constructed from CDR3 differences observed across clinicopathological groups. TCRdb re-called clones from the PCR reads using MiXCR. None of the V and J calls come from the authors' own analysis; TCRdb made them. The sample has more than 8,000 clones; 24% are singletons. Patients underwent thyroid surgery, and none had received any treatment before it. Regarding the study as a whole: It was reportedly found that TCR beta diversity was significantly higher in malignant thyroid tumors than in benign nodules, a difference seen in both blood and tumor samples.

This CDR3 is 15 amino acids long. V gave up 6 bases and J gave up 4 bases; unmatched junction bases: 4. The sequence derives from a female donor with papillary thyroid cancer or a benign thyroid nodule (not recorded which). Some clones in this sample may be carry-over from other donors' samples. The sequenced sample consisted of tumor tissue. The chain has TRBV12-3 or TRBV12-4 and TRBJ2-1, with 12 bases fitting TRBD2. For the CDR3, the DNA is TGTGCCAGCAGCGACGGGACTAGCGGGTACAATGAGCAGTTCTTC. Residues: CASSDGTSGYNEQFF.